These T cell receptor beta chains were read from a single sample in a study of blood T cell repertoires in COVID-19. Assay used: immunoSEQ multiplex PCR; TCRdb lists only in-frame clones, some missing. Here the sample spans about 210,000 clones, 80% being singletons. Material: peripheral blood. The source of these receptors is a man aged 55 to 70 with acute or convalescent COVID-19. Both conserved end residues are part of each CDR3. The D gene is left open where the match is weak. Not every row has a clone size; where given, it reads once, few, many or a size class.

-	TRBJ1-1	-	TRBV12-5	CASGLRQNTEAFF	TGTGCTAGTGGTTTACGACAGAACACTGAAGCTTTCTTT
-	TRBJ2-1	-	TRBV7-2	CASSLRRVHEQFF	TGTGCCAGCAGCTTAAGACGGGTTCATGAGCAGTTCTTC
-	TRBJ1-2	-	TRBV20-1	CSARTGYGYTF	TGCAGTGCTAGAACAGGGTATGGCTACACCTTC
-	TRBJ1-1	-	TRBV5-4	CASSSPTGPPRNTEAFF	TGTGCCAGCAGCTCCCCTACAGGGCCCCCACGGAACACTGAAGCTTTCTTT
-	TRBJ1-1	TRBD1	TRBV3-1/TRBV3-2	CASTPGGTGVNTEAFF	TGTGCCAGCACCCCAGGAGGGACAGGGGTGAACACTGAAGCTTTCTTT
-	TRBJ2-5	-	TRBV30	CAWSLGGLETQYF	TGTGCCTGGAGTTTGGGGGGTTTAGAGACCCAGTACTTC
-	TRBJ1-3	-	TRBV6-1	CASSEWPSSGNTIYF	TGTGCCAGCAGTGAATGGCCCTCCTCTGGAAACACCATATATTTT
-	TRBJ1-5	-	TRBV7-2	CASSLVRDQPQHF	TGTGCCAGCAGCTTAGTTCGGGATCAGCCCCAGCATTTT
-	TRBJ1-1	-	TRBV6-1	CASSEGQVIVVAEAFF	TGTGCCAGCAGTGAAGGACAGGTCATTGTAGTCGCTGAAGCTTTCTTT
once	TRBJ2-7	TRBD1	TRBV29-1	CSVGGPDRGSYEQYF	TGCAGCGTTGGGGGCCCGGACAGGGGGTCCTACGAGCAGTACTTC
many	TRBJ2-7	TRBD1	TRBV5-1	CASSLAGGTYEQYF	TGCGCCAGCAGCTTGGCAGGGGGCACCTACGAGCAGTACTTC
few	TRBJ1-6	-	TRBV12-3/TRBV12-4	CASTRVTNSPLHF	TGTGCCAGCACCAGGGTGACGAATTCACCCCTCCACTTT
-	TRBJ1-2	-	TRBV19	CASTSLRTAANYGYTF	TGTGCCAGTACCTCACTGAGGACAGCAGCTAACTATGGCTACACCTTC
once	TRBJ2-3	-	TRBV10-3	CAISEGGSGKADTQYF	TGTGCCATCAGTGAGGGTGGGAGTGGGAAGGCAGATACGCAGTATTTT
few	TRBJ1-5	-	TRBV23-1	CASSQDRSNQPQHF	TGCGCCAGCAGTCAAGACAGGTCCAATCAGCCCCAGCATTTT
few	TRBJ2-7	-	TRBV9	CASSVTGVGEQYF	TGTGCCAGCAGCGTAACGGGGGTGGGCGAGCAGTACTTC
-	TRBJ2-7	TRBD2	TRBV3-1/TRBV3-2	CASGFSGGLSYEQYF	TGTGCCAGCGGCTTTAGCGGGGGGTTGTCCTACGAGCAGTACTTC
-	TRBJ2-1	-	TRBV7-8	CASSLRGGQFF	TGTGCCAGCAGCCTAAGGGGGGGCCAGTTCTTC
-	TRBJ1-1	-	TRBV5-1	CASSLVGGANTEAFF	TGCGCCAGCAGCTTGGTCGGGGGGGCGAACACTGAAGCTTTCTTT
-	TRBJ1-5	-	TRBV30	CAWSPGGAGPSGQPQHF	TGTGCCTGGAGTCCGGGGGGCGCGGGCCCTTCGGGTCAGCCCCAGCATTTT
-	TRBJ2-5	TRBD2	TRBV6-2/TRBV6-3	CASSPQLAASETQYF	TGTGCCAGCAGCCCCCAACTAGCGGCATCGGAGACCCAGTACTTC
-	TRBJ1-2	TRBD1	TRBV29-1	CSVMGDRTYGYTF	TGCAGCGTGATGGGGGACAGAACCTATGGCTACACCTTC
once	TRBJ1-1	-	TRBV10-1	CASRLRQRHTEAFF	TGCGCCAGCAGACTCAGACAGAGACACACTGAAGCTTTCTTT
-	TRBJ2-7	-	TRBV30	CAWSVHRTYEQYF	TGTGCCTGGAGTGTACACAGAACCTACGAGCAGTACTTC
-	TRBJ2-2	TRBD1	TRBV24-1	CATSLGQGSSGELFF	TGTGCCACCAGCCTTGGACAGGGGTCGTCCGGGGAGCTGTTTTTT
once	TRBJ1-2	TRBD1	TRBV6-1	CASSEFRQGYGYTF	TGTGCCAGCAGTGAATTTCGACAGGGCTATGGCTACACCTTC
-	TRBJ2-5	-	TRBV7-9	CASSLVQGETQYF	TGTGCCAGCAGCCTAGTGCAGGGAGAGACCCAGTACTTC
-	TRBJ2-7	TRBD1	TRBV7-9	CASSLTAGTGIHEQYF	TGTGCCAGCAGCTTAACTGCCGGGACAGGTATCCACGAGCAGTACTTC
-	TRBJ1-1	-	TRBV19	CASSIGDSGNTEAFF	TGTGCCAGTAGTATAGGGGACTCGGGGAACACTGAAGCTTTCTTT
-	TRBJ2-7	TRBD2	TRBV5-4	CASSLAGGGFSYEQYF	TGTGCCAGCAGCTTGGCCGGGGGGGGATTCTCCTACGAGCAGTACTTC
-	TRBJ2-2	TRBD2	TRBV6-5	CASRSTSANTGELFF	TGTGCCAGCAGGTCGACTAGCGCGAACACCGGGGAGCTGTTTTTT
once	TRBJ2-4	TRBD2	TRBV7-8	CASTLSSDLAGREGAKNIQYF	TGTGCCAGCACCCTATCTTCCGATCTAGCGGGCAGAGAGGGGGCCAAAAACATTCAGTACTTC
-	TRBJ2-1	TRBD2	TRBV3-1/TRBV3-2	CASRLLAGKYNEQFF	TGTGCCAGCAGGCTCCTAGCGGGAAAATACAATGAGCAGTTCTTC
once	TRBJ2-3	-	TRBV9	CASSVAVAGASTDTQYF	TGTGCCAGCAGCGTAGCCGTGGCGGGGGCCTCCACAGATACGCAGTATTTT
-	TRBJ2-1	-	TRBV5-1	CASRAESSYNEQFF	TGCGCCAGCAGGGCGGAAAGCTCCTACAATGAGCAGTTCTTC
-	TRBJ2-3	TRBD1	TRBV7-2	CASSTSTGGWADTQYF	TGTGCCAGCAGCACAAGCACAGGGGGCTGGGCAGATACGCAGTATTTT
-	TRBJ1-2	-	TRBV24-1	CATSDSRQLGYTF	TGTGCCACCAGTGATTCAAGACAGTTGGGCTACACCTTC
-	TRBJ1-2	TRBD1	TRBV9	CASSVSRQGANYGYTF	TGTGCCAGCAGCGTGTCCCGTCAGGGGGCGAACTATGGCTACACCTTC
once	TRBJ2-3	TRBD1	TRBV9	CASRGQGADTQYF	TGTGCCAGCAGGGGACAGGGGGCAGATACGCAGTATTTT
few	TRBJ2-1	TRBD2	TRBV27	CASSSPLSGTSSYNEQFF	TGTGCCAGCAGTTCACCTCTCAGCGGGACGAGCTCCTACAATGAGCAGTTCTTC
few	TRBJ2-1	TRBD2	TRBV2	CASARLAGYNEQFF	TGTGCCAGCGCGAGACTAGCGGGCTACAATGAGCAGTTCTTC
-	TRBJ2-3	TRBD2	TRBV13	CASSFAGESTDTQYF	TGTGCCAGCAGCTTCGCGGGAGAGAGTACAGATACGCAGTATTTT
-	TRBJ2-7	-	TRBV29-1	CSVELDSYEQYF	TGCAGCGTTGAGCTAGATTCCTACGAGCAGTACTTC
-	TRBJ2-1	-	TRBV5-4	CASSLDRSAYNEQFF	TGTGCCAGCAGCTTGGACCGTAGTGCCTACAATGAGCAGTTCTTC
-	TRBJ2-1	TRBD2	TRBV7-3	CASSLMLAGGPLDEQFF	TGTGCCAGCAGCTTAATGCTAGCGGGGGGACCCCTCGATGAGCAGTTCTTC
few	TRBJ2-1	TRBD2	TRBV15	CATSRDGAGGFYNEQFF	TGTGCCACCAGCAGAGATGGGGCGGGAGGCTTCTACAATGAGCAGTTCTTC
few	TRBJ2-1	TRBD2	TRBV5-1	CASSISGALYNEQFF	TGCGCCAGCAGCATTAGCGGGGCGCTATACAATGAGCAGTTCTTC
-	TRBJ1-2	TRBD1	TRBV23-1	CASLGTVRPCPGHYTF	TGCGCCAGCCTCGGGACAGTACGCCCGTGTCCTGGGCACTACACCTTC
few	TRBJ1-6	-	TRBV7-2	CASRSWVTDSPLHF	TGTGCCAGCAGATCTTGGGTAACAGATTCACCCCTCCACTTT